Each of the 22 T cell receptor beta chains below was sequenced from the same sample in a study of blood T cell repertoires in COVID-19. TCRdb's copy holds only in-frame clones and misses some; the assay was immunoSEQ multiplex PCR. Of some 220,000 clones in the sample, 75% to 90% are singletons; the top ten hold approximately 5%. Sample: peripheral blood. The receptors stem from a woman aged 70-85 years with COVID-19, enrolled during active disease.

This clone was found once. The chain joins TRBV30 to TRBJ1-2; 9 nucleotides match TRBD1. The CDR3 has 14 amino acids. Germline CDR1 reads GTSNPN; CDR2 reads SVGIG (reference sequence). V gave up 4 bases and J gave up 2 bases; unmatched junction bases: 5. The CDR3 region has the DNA TGTGCCTGGAATTACGGGACAGGGAACTATGGCTACACCTTC. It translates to CAWNYGTGNYGYTF.

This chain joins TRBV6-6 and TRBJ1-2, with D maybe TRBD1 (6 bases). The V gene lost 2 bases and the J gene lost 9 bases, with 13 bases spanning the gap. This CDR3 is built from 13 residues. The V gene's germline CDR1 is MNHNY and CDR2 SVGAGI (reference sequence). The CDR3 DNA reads TGTGCCAGCAGTTACCTTGCGACAGGCAGCTACACCTTC. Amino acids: CASSYLATGSYTF.

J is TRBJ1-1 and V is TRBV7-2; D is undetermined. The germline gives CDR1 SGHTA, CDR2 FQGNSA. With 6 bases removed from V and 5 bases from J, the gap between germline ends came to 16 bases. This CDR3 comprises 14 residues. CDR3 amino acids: CASSTGQRGTEAFF. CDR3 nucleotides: TGTGCCAGCAGTACTGGGCAACGAGGGACTGAAGCTTTCTTT. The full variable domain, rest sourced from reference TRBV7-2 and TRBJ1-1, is GAGVSQSPSNKVTEKGKDVELRCDPISGHTALYWYRQSLGQGLEFLIYFQGNSAPDKSGLPSDRFSAERTGGSVSTLTIQRTQQEDSAVYLCASSTGQRGTEAFFGQGTRLTVV.

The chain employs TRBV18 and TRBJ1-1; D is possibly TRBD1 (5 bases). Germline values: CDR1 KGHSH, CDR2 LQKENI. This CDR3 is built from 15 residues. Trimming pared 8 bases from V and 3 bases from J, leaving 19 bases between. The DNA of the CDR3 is TGTGCCAGCACACTTCTTGGGGCAGGCGACACTGAAGCTTTCTTT. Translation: CASTLLGAGDTEAFF.

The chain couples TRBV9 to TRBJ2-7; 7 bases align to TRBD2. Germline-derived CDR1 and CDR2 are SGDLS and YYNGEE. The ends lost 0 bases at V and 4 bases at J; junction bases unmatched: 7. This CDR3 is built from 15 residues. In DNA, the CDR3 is TGTGCCAGCAGCGTAGGAGGCGGGAGTTTGTACGAGCAGTACTTC. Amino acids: CASSVGGGSLYEQYF.

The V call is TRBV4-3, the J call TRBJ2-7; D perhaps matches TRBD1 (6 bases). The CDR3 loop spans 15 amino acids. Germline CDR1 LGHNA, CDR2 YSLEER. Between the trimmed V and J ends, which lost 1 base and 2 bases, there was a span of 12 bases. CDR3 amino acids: CASSQGAGAAYEQYF. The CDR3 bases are TGCGCCAGCAGCCAAGGGGCAGGGGCCGCCTACGAGCAGTACTTC.

The CDR3 DNA reads TGTGCCAGCAGCTTAGAGAACAGGGGAGCGGATGGCTACACCTTC. Translated, it gives CASSLENRGADGYTF. The rearrangement links TRBV7-9 to TRBJ1-2; 7 positions match TRBD1. The V and J ends lost 1 base and 6 bases, in that order; junction bases with no gene match: 8. Germline-derived CDR1 and CDR2 are SEHNR and FQNEAQ (reference sequence). The CDR3 is 15 residues long.

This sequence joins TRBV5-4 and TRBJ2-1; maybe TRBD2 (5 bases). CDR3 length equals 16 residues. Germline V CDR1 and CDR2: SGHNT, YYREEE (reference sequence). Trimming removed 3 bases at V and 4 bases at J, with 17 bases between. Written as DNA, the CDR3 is TGTGCCAGCAGCTCCGGACTGGCTGGGATGTACAATGAGCAGTTCTTC. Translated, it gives CASSSGLAGMYNEQFF.

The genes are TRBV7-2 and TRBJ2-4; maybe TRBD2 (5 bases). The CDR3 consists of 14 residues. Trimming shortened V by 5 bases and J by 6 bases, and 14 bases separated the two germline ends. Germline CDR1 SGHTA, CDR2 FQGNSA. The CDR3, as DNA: TGTGCCAGCAGCCCCAGACTTAGCGTAAACATTCAGTACTTC. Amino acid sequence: CASSPRLSVNIQYF.

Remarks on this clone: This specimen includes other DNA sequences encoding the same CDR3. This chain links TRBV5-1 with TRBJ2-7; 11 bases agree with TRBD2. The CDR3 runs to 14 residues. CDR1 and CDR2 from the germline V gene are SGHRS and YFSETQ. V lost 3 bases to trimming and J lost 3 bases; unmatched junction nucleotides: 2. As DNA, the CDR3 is TGCGCCAGCAGCTCAACTAGCGGGAGCTACGAGCAGTACTTC. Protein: CASSSTSGSYEQYF.

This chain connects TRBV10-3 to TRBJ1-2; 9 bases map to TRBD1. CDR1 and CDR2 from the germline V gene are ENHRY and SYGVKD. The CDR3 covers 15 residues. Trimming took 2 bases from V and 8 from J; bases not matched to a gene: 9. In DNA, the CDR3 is TGTGCCATCAGTGAGCCCCCAACAGGGGGCCGAGGCTACACCTTC. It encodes CAISEPPTGGRGYTF.

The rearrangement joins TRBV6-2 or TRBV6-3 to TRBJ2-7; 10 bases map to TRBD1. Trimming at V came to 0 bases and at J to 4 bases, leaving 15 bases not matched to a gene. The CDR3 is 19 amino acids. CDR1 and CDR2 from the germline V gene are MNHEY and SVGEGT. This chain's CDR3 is CASSYSSQPGQGSRYEQYF. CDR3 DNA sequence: TGTGCCAGCAGTTACTCGTCGCAGCCGGGACAGGGGTCAAGGTACGAGCAGTACTTC.

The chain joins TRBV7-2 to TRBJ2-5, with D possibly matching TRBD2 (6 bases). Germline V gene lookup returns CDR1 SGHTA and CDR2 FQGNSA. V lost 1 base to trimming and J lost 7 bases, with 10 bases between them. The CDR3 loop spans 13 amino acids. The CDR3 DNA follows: TGTGCCAGCAGCTTAGAAAGGAGGGGGACCCAGTACTTC. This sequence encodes CASSLERRGTQYF.

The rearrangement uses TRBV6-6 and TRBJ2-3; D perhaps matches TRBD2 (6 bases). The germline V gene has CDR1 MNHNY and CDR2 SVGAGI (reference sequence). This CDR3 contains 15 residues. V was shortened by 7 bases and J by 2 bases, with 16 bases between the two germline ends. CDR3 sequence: CASNPGTYFTDTQYF. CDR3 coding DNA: TGTGCCAGCAATCCAGGGACTTACTTCACAGATACGCAGTATTTT.

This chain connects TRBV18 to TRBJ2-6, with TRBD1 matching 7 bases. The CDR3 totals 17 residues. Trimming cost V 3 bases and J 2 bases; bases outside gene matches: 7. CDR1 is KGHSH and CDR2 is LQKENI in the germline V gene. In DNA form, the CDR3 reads TGTGCCAGCTCACCTCTTGAGGGGGCAGCTGGGGCCAACGTCCTGACTTTC. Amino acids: CASSPLEGAAGANVLTF. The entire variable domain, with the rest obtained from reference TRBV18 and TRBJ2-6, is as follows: NAGVMQNPRHLVRRRGQEARLRCSPMKGHSHVYWYRQLPEEGLKFMVYLQKENIIDESGMPKERFSAEFPKEGPSILRIQQVVRGDSAAYFCASSPLEGAAGANVLTFGAGSRLTVL.

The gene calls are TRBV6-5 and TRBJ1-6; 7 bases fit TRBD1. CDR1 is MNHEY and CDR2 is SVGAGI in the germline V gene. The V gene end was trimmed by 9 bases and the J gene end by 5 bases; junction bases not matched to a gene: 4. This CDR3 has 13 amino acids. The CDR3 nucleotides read TGTGCCAGTACAGGGGACAATAATTCACCCCTCCACTTT. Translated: CASTGDNNSPLHF.

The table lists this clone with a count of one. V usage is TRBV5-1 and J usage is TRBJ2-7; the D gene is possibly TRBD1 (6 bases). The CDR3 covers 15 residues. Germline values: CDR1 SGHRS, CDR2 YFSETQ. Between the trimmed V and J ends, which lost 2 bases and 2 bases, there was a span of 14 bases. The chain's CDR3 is CASSFDEGGPYEQYF. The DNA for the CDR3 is TGCGCCAGCAGCTTTGACGAAGGGGGTCCCTACGAGCAGTACTTC.

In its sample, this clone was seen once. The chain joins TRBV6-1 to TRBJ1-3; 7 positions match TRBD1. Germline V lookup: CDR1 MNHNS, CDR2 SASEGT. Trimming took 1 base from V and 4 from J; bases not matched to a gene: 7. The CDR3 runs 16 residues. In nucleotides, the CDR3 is TGTGCCAGCAGTGAAGTGACAGACAGGGCCGGAAACACCATATATTTT. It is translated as CASSEVTDRAGNTIYF.

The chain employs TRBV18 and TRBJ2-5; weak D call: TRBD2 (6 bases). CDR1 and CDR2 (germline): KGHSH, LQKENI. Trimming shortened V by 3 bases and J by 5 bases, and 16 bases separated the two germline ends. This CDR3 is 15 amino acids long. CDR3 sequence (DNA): TGTGCCAGCTCACCTTTTGGAGGGGCGATGGAGACCCAGTACTTC. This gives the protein CASSPFGGAMETQYF. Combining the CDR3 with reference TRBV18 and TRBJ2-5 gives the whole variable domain NAGVMQNPRHLVRRRGQEARLRCSPMKGHSHVYWYRQLPEEGLKFMVYLQKENIIDESGMPKERFSAEFPKEGPSILRIQQVVRGDSAAYFCASSPFGGAMETQYFGPGTRLLVL.

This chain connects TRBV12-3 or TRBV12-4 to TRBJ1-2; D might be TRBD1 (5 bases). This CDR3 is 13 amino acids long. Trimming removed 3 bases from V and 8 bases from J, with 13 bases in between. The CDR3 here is CASSFGAGGGYTF. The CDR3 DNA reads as TGTGCCAGCAGTTTTGGGGCGGGAGGAGGCTACACCTTC.

The CDR3 nucleotides are TGTGCCAGCAGCCCGGGACAGGGGGCCTACTATGGCTACACCTTC. This sequence encodes CASSPGQGAYYGYTF. The chain combines TRBV7-2 with TRBJ1-2, with 12 bases that match TRBD1. CDR3 length equals 15 residues. J was trimmed by 3 bases and V by 5 bases; bases with no gene match: 4. Germline V gene data show CDR1 as SGHTA and CDR2 as FQGNSA. Using reference TRBV7-2 and TRBJ1-2 for the parts outside the CDR3, the full variable domain is GAGVSQSPSNKVTEKGKDVELRCDPISGHTALYWYRQSLGQGLEFLIYFQGNSAPDKSGLPSDRFSAERTGGSVSTLTIQRTQQEDSAVYLCASSPGQGAYYGYTFGSGTRLTVV.

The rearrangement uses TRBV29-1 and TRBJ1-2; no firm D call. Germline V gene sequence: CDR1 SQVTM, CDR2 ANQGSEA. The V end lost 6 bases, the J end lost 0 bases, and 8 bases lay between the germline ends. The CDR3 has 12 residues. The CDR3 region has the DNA TGCAGCGTGTTCAGGACTAACTATGGCTACACCTTC. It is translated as CSVFRTNYGYTF.